This record covers a single T cell receptor (beta chain). Its antigen is not identified. The data stem from a study of blood T cells in healthy people across ages. Study observations and caveats: Older age coincided with a roughly linear decline in TCR beta diversity per million T cells.

Then a second PCR, running about 6 to 12 cycles, was carried out with a sample-barcoded 5' primer and a J-beta primer mix. Any given sample supplied a minimum of 3 million CDR3-containing paired-end reads. TCRdb re-called the 5' RACE reads through MiXCR, storing one row per CDR3 protein. The table includes about 1.4 million distinct CDR3 sequences, 59% detected once. The study isolated at least 6 million PBMCs from each sample. V lost 2 bases and J lost 7, with 14 bases in between. Per germline, CDR1 MNHEY and CDR2 SVGEGT. There are 14 residues in the CDR3. Sequenced sample: blood. This sequence originates from a man in his late teens or twenties in good health. The genes are TRBV6-2 or TRBV6-3 and TRBJ1-2, with D possibly being TRBD1 (6 bases). The CDR3 here is CASSYPGTQAGYTF. DNA of the CDR3: TGTGCCAGCAGTTACCCCGGGACACAAGCTGGCTACACCTTC.